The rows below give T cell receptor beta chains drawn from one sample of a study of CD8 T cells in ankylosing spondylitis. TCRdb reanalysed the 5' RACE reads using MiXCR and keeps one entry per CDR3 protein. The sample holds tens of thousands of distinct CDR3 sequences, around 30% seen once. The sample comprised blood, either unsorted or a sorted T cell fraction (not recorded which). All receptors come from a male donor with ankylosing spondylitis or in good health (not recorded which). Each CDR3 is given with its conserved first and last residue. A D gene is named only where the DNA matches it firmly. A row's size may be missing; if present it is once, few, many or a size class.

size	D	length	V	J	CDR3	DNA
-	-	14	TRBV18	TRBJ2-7	CASSPGQRGIEQYF	TGTGCCAGCTCCCCAGGGCAGAGGGGTATCGAGCAGTACTTC
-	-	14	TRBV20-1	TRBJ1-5	CSATTGQLNQPQHF	TGCAGTGCCACTACTGGACAACTCAATCAGCCCCAGCATTTT
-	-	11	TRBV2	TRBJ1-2	CASRPETGYTF	TGTGCCAGCAGGCCCGAGACGGGCTACACCTTC
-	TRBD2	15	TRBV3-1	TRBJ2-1	CASSPGLAIRNEQFF	TGTGCCAGCAGCCCTGGACTAGCGATTAGAAATGAGCAGTTCTTC
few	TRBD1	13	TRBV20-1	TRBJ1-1	CSASLSGTEKAFF	TGCAGTGCTAGCCTCTCCGGGACAGAGAAAGCTTTCTTT
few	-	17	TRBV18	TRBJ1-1	CASSPIPAGPEGTEAFF	TGTGCCAGCTCACCAATACCCGCGGGACCCGAGGGCACTGAAGCTTTCTTT
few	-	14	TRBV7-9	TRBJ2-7	CASSPPDRTYEQYF	TGTGCCAGCAGCCCCCCCGACAGAACCTACGAGCAGTACTTC
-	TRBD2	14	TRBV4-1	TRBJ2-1	CASSRPAGENEQFF	TGCGCCAGCAGCCGTCCGGCGGGGGAAAATGAGCAGTTCTTC
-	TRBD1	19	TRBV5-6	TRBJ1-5	CASSLRFPRQGGSQQPQHF	TGTGCCAGCAGCTTGAGGTTTCCCCGACAGGGAGGATCCCAGCAGCCCCAGCATTTT
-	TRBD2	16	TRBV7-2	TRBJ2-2	CASSLLAGTNTGELFF	TGTGCCAGCAGCTTACTAGCGGGGACGAACACCGGGGAGCTGTTTTTT
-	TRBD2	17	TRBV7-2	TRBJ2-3	CASSLSGLAGGADTQYF	TGTGCCAGCAGCTTATCTGGGCTAGCGGGAGGAGCAGATACGCAGTATTTT
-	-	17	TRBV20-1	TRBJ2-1	CSARDWETPNPYNEQFF	TGCAGTGCTAGAGACTGGGAGACACCGAATCCCTACAATGAGCAGTTCTTC
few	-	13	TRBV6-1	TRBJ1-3	CAVYGFSGNTIYF	TGTGCCGTGTACGGTTTCTCTGGAAACACCATATATTTT
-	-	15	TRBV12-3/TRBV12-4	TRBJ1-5	CASSQDSYSNQPQHF	TGTGCCAGCAGCCAAGACAGTTATAGCAATCAGCCCCAGCATTTT
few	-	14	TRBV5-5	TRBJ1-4	CASSGEMANEKLFF	TGTGCCAGCAGCGGTGAGATGGCTAATGAAAAACTGTTTTTT
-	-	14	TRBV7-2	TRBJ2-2	CASSLVRQAGELFF	TGTGCCAGCAGCTTAGTGAGGCAGGCCGGGGAGCTGTTTTTT
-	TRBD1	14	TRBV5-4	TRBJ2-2	CASSRGQDTGELFF	TGTGCCAGCAGCAGGGGACAGGACACCGGGGAGCTGTTTTTT
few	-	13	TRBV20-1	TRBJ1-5	CSAGRGSNQPQHF	TGCAGTGCCGGGCGGGGTTCCAATCAGCCCCAGCATTTT
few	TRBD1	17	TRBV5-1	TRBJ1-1	CASSLGVGTALNTEAFF	TGCGCCAGCAGCTTGGGCGTTGGGACAGCCTTGAACACTGAAGCTTTCTTT
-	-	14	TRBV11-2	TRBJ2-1	CASSLVSIGNEQFF	TGTGCCAGCAGCTTAGTTAGTATCGGGAATGAGCAGTTCTTC
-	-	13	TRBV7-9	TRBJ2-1	CASSSRMGWEQFF	TGTGCCAGCAGCTCCCGTATGGGGTGGGAGCAGTTCTTC
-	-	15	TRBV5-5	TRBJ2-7	CASSSPTTGKYEQYF	TGTGCCAGCAGCTCCCCTACGACAGGCAAATACGAGCAGTACTTC
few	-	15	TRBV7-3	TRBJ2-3	CASSSAGASTDTQYF	TGTGCCAGCAGCTCTGCAGGAGCTAGCACAGATACGCAGTATTTT
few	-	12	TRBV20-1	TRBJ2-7	CSASKPEYEQYF	TGCAGTGCTAGTAAACCTGAGTACGAGCAGTACTTC
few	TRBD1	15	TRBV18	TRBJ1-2	CASSPRTGEGYGYTF	TGTGCCAGCTCACCACGGACAGGGGAAGGCTATGGCTACACCTTC
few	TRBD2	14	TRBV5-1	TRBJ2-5	CASSSTSGQETQYF	TGCGCCAGCAGCTCCACTAGCGGCCAAGAGACCCAGTACTTC
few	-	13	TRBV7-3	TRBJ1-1	CASSPDSNTEAFF	TGTGCCAGCAGCCCTGATTCGAACACTGAAGCTTTCTTT
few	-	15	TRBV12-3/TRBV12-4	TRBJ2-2	CASSLFYLNTGELFF	TGTGCCAGCAGTTTATTTTATCTCAACACCGGGGAGCTGTTTTTT
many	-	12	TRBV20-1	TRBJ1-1	CSARRGGTEAFF	TGCAGTGCTAGGAGGGGGGGAACTGAAGCTTTCTTT
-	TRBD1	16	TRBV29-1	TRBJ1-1	CSVWVRAAGGDTEAFF	TGCAGCGTGTGGGTACGCGCGGCAGGGGGAGACACTGAAGCTTTCTTT
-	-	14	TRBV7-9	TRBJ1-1	CASRGALLNTEAFF	TGTGCCAGCAGAGGGGCCCTACTAAACACTGAAGCTTTCTTT
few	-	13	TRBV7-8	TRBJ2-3	CASSNGPFQAQYF	TGTGCCAGCAGCAACGGGCCCTTCCAGGCGCAGTATTTT
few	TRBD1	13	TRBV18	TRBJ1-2	CASSPRQGDGYTF	TGTGCCAGCTCCCCCCGACAGGGAGATGGCTACACCTTC
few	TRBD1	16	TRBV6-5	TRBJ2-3	CASSWTPGQGTDTQYF	TGTGCCAGCAGTTGGACGCCGGGACAGGGCACAGATACGCAGTATTTT
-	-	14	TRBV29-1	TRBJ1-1	CSGAFNTGNTEAFF	TGCAGCGGAGCCTTCAATACTGGGAACACTGAAGCTTTCTTT
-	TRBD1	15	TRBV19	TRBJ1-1	CASSKNDRVNTEAFF	TGTGCCAGTAGTAAGAATGACAGGGTGAACACTGAAGCTTTCTTT
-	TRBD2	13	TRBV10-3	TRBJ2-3	CAIRGLDPDTQYF	TGTGCCATCAGGGGACTAGATCCAGATACGCAGTATTTT
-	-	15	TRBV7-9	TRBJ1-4	CASSPRGTANEKLFF	TGTGCCAGCAGCCCAAGGGGGACGGCAAATGAAAAACTGTTTTTT
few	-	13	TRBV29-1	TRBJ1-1	CSVVETGNTEAFF	TGCAGCGTTGTCGAGACAGGGAACACTGAAGCTTTCTTT